The clone carrying this T cell receptor beta chain came up many times. The antigen is not known. This entry belongs to a study of CD8 T cells in ankylosing spondylitis. The CDR3 is 14 amino acids. Trimming cost V 1 base and J 4 bases, with 14 bases left between them. Germline lookup yields CDR1 DFQATT and CDR2 SNEGSKA (reference sequence). General study findings and limits: For ankylosing spondylitis blood, a TCR beta motif of under 10 highly homologous variants appeared characteristic. Certain motif variants had earlier appeared in reactive arthritis synovial fluid and blood.

TCRdb re-called the 5' RACE reads through MiXCR, storing one row per CDR3 protein. The sample lists about 220,000 distinct CDR3 sequences, more than 5.5% seen once, with approximately 15% in the top ten. The TCR sequence derives from a male donor with ankylosing spondylitis. The sample comprised blood, either unsorted or a sorted T cell fraction (not recorded which). The chain joins TRBV20-1 to TRBJ2-7; TRBD1 is a possible D gene (6 bases). The CDR3 sequence: CSARVFRGSYEQYF. CDR3 coding DNA: TGCAGTGCTAGAGTATTCAGGGGCAGTTACGAGCAGTACTTC.